These 20 T cell receptor beta chains originate from one sample sequenced in a study of T-cell reconstitution after alpha-beta-depleted transplantation in children (dated by TCRdb to about 2016). The library was built by means of PCR. Instrument on record: Illumina HiSeq 2500. Molecular barcoding was employed in the preparation of TCR libraries, with unique molecular identifiers being used to normalize TCRbeta repertoire quantification. TCRdb reanalyzed the raw reads on its own, using fastp at Q25 for trimming and MiXCR for clone calling, and kept in-frame beta chains. Rows are combined by CDR3 protein, so each entry shows the most common genes and DNA. This sample gives nearly 250,000 distinct CDR3 sequences in total; approximately 8.9% of them show up just once. The ten largest clones take up 6.3% of the sample. According to the study, the label for this sample's treatment or condition signals: allogeneic hematopoietic cell transplantation with graft depleted of TCRalphabeta T cells and CD19 B cells.

Sequenced material: PBMCs, mostly from graft donor cells, taken 180 days after TCRalphabeta/CD19-depleted stem cell transplant. These receptors all stem from a male patient aged 5 to 17 who had a stem cell transplant for acute lymphoblastic leukemia, so the T cells may come from the graft donor.

This clonotype was counted at least ten times. V and J are TRBV27 and TRBJ1-5; D uncertain. V was shortened by 2 bases and J by 6 bases, with 17 bases between the two germline ends. Germline V lookup: CDR1 MNHEY, CDR2 SMNVEV (reference sequence). The CDR3 spans 16 residues. The CDR3 coding sequence is TGTGCCAGCAGTTTAAGGGCCGGGCCCCTCGGTCAGCCCCAGCATTTT. Its translation: CASSLRAGPLGQPQHF.

This clonotype was observed a handful of times. V and J are TRBV14 and TRBJ2-1; D is perhaps TRBD1 (5 bases). V was pared by 3 bases and J by 8 bases, with 20 bases between. The CDR3 covers 16 residues. Germline-derived CDR1 and CDR2 are SGHDN and FVKESK. In DNA form, the CDR3 reads TGTGCCAGCAGCCACCGGCTGTCCCTAGGGGCGGATGAGCAGTTCTTC. It encodes CASSHRLSLGADEQFF.

This clonotype was recorded many times. The chain employs TRBV15 and TRBJ1-5; 7 nucleotides agree with TRBD1. The CDR3 is 14 residues long. Unmatched junction bases numbered 3, after V lost 5 bases and J lost 2 bases. Germline-derived CDR1 and CDR2 are LNHNV and YYDKDF (reference sequence). In nucleotides, the CDR3 is TGTGCCACCAGCTCCGACAGGGGCAATCAGCCCCAGCATTTT. Translated: CATSSDRGNQPQHF.

This clonotype has a count of ten or more. This sequence joins TRBV20-1 and TRBJ2-3; tentatively, D is TRBD1 (6 bases). In germline, CDR1 is DFQATT, CDR2 SNEGSKA (reference sequence). The CDR3 loop spans 14 amino acids. V was shortened by 0 bases and J by 5 bases, with 12 bases between the two germline ends. This CDR3 reads CSARDWTVEDTQYF. The CDR3 DNA follows: TGCAGTGCTAGAGACTGGACAGTGGAAGATACGCAGTATTTT.

This clonotype showed up many times. V is TRBV5-1 and J is TRBJ2-5; D gene unclear. CDR3 size: 13 residues. V lost 5 bases and J 4 bases, leaving 12 bases between the germline ends. In germline, CDR1 is SGHRS, CDR2 YFSETQ. The CDR3 spells CASRYTTGETQYF. DNA of the CDR3: TGCGCCAGCAGGTATACCACGGGAGAGACCCAGTACTTC.

This clonotype was counted ten times or more. The chain carries TRBV27 and TRBJ2-1; 11 bases line up with TRBD1. The CDR3 is 15 residues long. Looked up from germline, CDR1 is MNHEY and CDR2 is SMNVEV (reference sequence). V gave up 3 bases and J gave up 8 bases; unmatched junction bases: 6. CDR3 sequence: CASSFGTGGWDEQFF. The CDR3, as DNA: TGTGCCAGCAGTTTTGGGACAGGGGGTTGGGATGAGCAGTTCTTC.

This clonotype was counted ten times or more. This chain joins TRBV10-2 and TRBJ1-2, with 8 bases identical to TRBD1. V lost 6 bases to trimming and J lost 4 bases; unmatched junction nucleotides: 10. The CDR3 is 15 residues long. Germline V gives CDR1 WSHSY, CDR2 SAAADI. The chain's CDR3 is CASRPQGAVGYGYTF. CDR3 in DNA: TGCGCCAGCAGGCCGCAGGGGGCGGTTGGCTATGGCTACACCTTC.

V and J are TRBV2 and TRBJ2-2; a weak D match, TRBD1 (6 bases). The CDR3 sequence is 13 residues long. V was cut by 4 bases and J by 8 bases, with 11 bases left in between. The germline gives CDR1 SNHLY, CDR2 FYNNEI. The CDR3 nucleotides are TGTGCCAGCAGTGCCGCAGGGGCAGGGGAGCTGTTTTTT. It is translated as CASSAAGAGELFF.

This clonotype was picked up many times. The chain recombines TRBV10-3 with TRBJ2-1; 10 bases match TRBD1. This CDR3 region has 16 residues. The V gene's germline CDR1 is ENHRY and CDR2 SYGVKD. Trimming removed 4 bases from V and 4 bases from J; junction bases left unmatched: 7. CDR3 nucleotides: TGTGCCATCAGTGCGACGGGACAGGGGAAATACAATGAGCAGTTCTTC. Amino acids: CAISATGQGKYNEQFF.

This clonotype was detected many times. This chain connects TRBV6-2 or TRBV6-3 to TRBJ2-7; TRBD1 agrees at 8 bases. Germline V lookup: CDR1 MNHEY, CDR2 SVGEGT. The junction had 5 bases not matched to a gene; V was cut back by 0 bases and J by 4 bases. The CDR3 has 15 amino acids. This chain's CDR3 is CASSYSRDRPYEQYF. The CDR3 DNA reads as TGTGCCAGCAGTTACTCGAGGGACAGGCCTTACGAGCAGTACTTC.

This clonotype was seen repeatedly, ten times or more. V gene TRBV4-3 combines with J gene TRBJ2-7; D is possibly TRBD2 (6 bases). Germline V gene data show CDR1 as LGHNA and CDR2 as YSLEER. This CDR3 is built from 16 residues. V lost 0 bases and J 7 bases, leaving 19 bases between the germline ends. The CDR3 bases are TGCGCCAGCAGCCAAGAGGTTAGCGGCTCTCAAGGGGAGCAGTACTTC. Residues: CASSQEVSGSQGEQYF.

Ten or more counts support this clonotype. For the CDR3, the DNA is TGTGCCAGCAGCTTAGCCTCCGGGGGGGGGAGGAAGAACACTGAAGCTTTCTTT. It specifies CASSLASGGGRKNTEAFF. The chain combines TRBV11-1 with TRBJ1-1, with a weak D call TRBD1 (5 bases). The germline V gene has CDR1 SGHAT and CDR2 FQDESV (reference sequence). The CDR3 is made up of 18 amino acids. V was trimmed by 0 bases and J by 1 base, leaving 18 bases between them.

This clonotype appeared many times. This chain uses TRBV6-4 with TRBJ2-1, with 8 bases matching TRBD1. Germline assignment: CDR1 MRHNA and CDR2 SNTAGT. The CDR3 spans 14 residues. Trimming took 6 bases from V and 9 from J; bases not matched to a gene: 10. The CDR3 DNA is TGTGCCAGCAGCGTTTACCAGGGGGCTGGTGAGCAGTTCTTC. Encoded protein: CASSVYQGAGEQFF.

This clonotype occurred many times. This chain links TRBV5-1 with TRBJ2-3; 12 positions match TRBD1. The germline V gene encodes CDR1 SGHRS and CDR2 YFSETQ. With 4 bases clipped from V and 4 bases from J, the junction kept 4 bases outside the gene matches. The CDR3 is 15 amino acids. The CDR3 DNA sequence: TGCGCCAGCAGCCCAGGGACAGGGGGCGCAGATACGCAGTATTTT. Protein product: CASSPGTGGADTQYF.

Note on this clonotype: This may arise from a read error, as a much more abundant clone is one base away. The V and J genes are TRBV5-1 and TRBJ2-4, with D tentatively TRBD2 (5 bases). In germline, CDR1 is SGHRS, CDR2 YFSETQ. The V and J ends lost 7 bases and 3 bases respectively, with 17 bases between them. The CDR3 runs 15 residues. In DNA, the CDR3 is TGCGCCAGCTCCAATAGGGATGAGGGCAAAAACATTCAGTACTTC. Protein sequence: CASSNRDEGKNIQYF.

The chain carries TRBV19 and TRBJ2-5, with 9 bases fitting TRBD1. CDR3 length: 15 amino acids. From germline, CDR1 is LNHDA and CDR2 SQIVND (reference sequence). Losses at the gene ends were 6 bases for V and 1 base for J; bases not matched to a gene: 6. CDR3 nucleotides: TGTGCCAGTAGGGACAGGGGATATGGCCAAGAGACCCAGTACTTC. It translates to CASRDRGYGQETQYF.

The rearrangement uses TRBV18 and TRBJ1-2; D uncertain. Trimming shortened V by 5 bases and J by 0 bases, and 16 bases separated the two germline ends. The germline V gene encodes CDR1 KGHSH and CDR2 LQKENI. The CDR3 loop spans 16 amino acids. The CDR3 DNA reads as TGTGCCAGCTCAGACCTCCAAGGAGGGTCTAACTATGGCTACACCTTC. As protein: CASSDLQGGSNYGYTF.

This clonotype was counted between two and nine times. V and J are TRBV5-1 and TRBJ2-5; the match to TRBD1 covers 8 bases. Germline V gene lookup returns CDR1 SGHRS and CDR2 YFSETQ. V gave up 5 bases and J gave up 5 bases; unmatched junction bases: 11. This CDR3 has 15 residues. The CDR3 loop is CASRPGDRPWETQYF. CDR3 DNA: TGCGCCAGCAGACCCGGGGACAGGCCGTGGGAGACCCAGTACTTC.

This clonotype was observed many times. The chain links TRBV29-1 to TRBJ2-7; tentatively, D is TRBD1 (5 bases). The germline CDR1 and CDR2 sequences are SQVTM and ANQGSEA. The CDR3 covers 11 residues. V was trimmed by 4 bases and J by 5 bases, leaving 9 bases between them. The CDR3 region has the DNA TGCAGCGTTGGGCAGGGCCACGAGCAGTACTTC. This gives the protein CSVGQGHEQYF.

This clonotype was counted ten times or more. This rearrangement joins TRBV28 to TRBJ2-1, with a weak D call TRBD1 (5 bases). Trimming shortened V by 8 bases and J by 1 base, and 12 bases separated the two germline ends. The CDR3 covers 14 residues. CDR1 is MDHEN and CDR2 is SYDVKM in the germline V gene. CDR3 bases: TGTGCCAGCCGCACCCAGGGATCCTACAATGAGCAGTTCTTC. Its protein product is CASRTQGSYNEQFF.